According to its frequency, the clone carrying this T cell receptor (beta chain) is medium-sized. The CDR3 is 17 amino acids. Germline values: CDR1 SGHDT, CDR2 YYEEEE. TRB was amplified by touch-down multiplex PCR, primer pools A and B combined. One entry per CDR3 protein, without DNA, is what TCRdb gives after re-calling the multiplex PCR reads. The sample has about 6,000 distinct CDR3 sequences. This sample is drawn from a study of T cell clusters in autoimmune cytopenias. TRB was amplified from about 250 ng of peripheral blood genomic DNA per sample. The same sample was also studied in work on T cell repertoires in aging, cancer and after chemotherapy. Per that study: Healthy donors lost TCR diversity with age mainly through richness, cancer patients through richness and evenness. Rebound thymic output was suggested by rising median generation probability during chemotherapy in each cancer cohort.

The genes are TRBV5-6 and TRBJ1-4; TCRdb lists TRBD1, though no DNA is available to test this call. The TCR comes from a human donor in good health. What was sequenced was peripheral blood. This CDR3 is CASSGGLGAPLNEKLFF.